This TCR beta chain comes out of a study of shared clonotypes between healthy human individuals. Study in general: Donors, aged 18 to 49, were a couple of women and a few men.

The assay ran at deep level. TCRdb's table, derived via immunoSEQ multiplex PCR, lists solely in-frame clones and lacks some. The sample lists about 2.4 million clones, 93% seen once, with about 0.38% in the top ten. CD45RA-negative memory and CD45RA+ naive subsets were split from the CD4+ cells. The germline V gene has CDR1 SEHNR and CDR2 FQNEAQ (reference sequence). The CDR3 totals 12 residues. The V gene lost 7 bases and the J gene lost 4 bases, with 10 bases spanning the gap. Findings and limits, study-wide: Four donors held around 5% of naive CD4 clonotypes in common.

Concerning this clone itself: Its antigen is still unknown.

The origin of this receptor is a young man in good health. Some clones in this sample may be carry-over from other donors' samples. The genes are TRBV7-9 and TRBJ1-1; D is ambiguous. Sequencing used naive CD4+ T cells from PBMCs. Noted subset: CD45RA+ positively selected. The CDR3 DNA sequence: TGTGCCAGCACCCGCAACCCCACTGAAGCTTTCTTT. Its protein product is CASTRNPTEAFF.